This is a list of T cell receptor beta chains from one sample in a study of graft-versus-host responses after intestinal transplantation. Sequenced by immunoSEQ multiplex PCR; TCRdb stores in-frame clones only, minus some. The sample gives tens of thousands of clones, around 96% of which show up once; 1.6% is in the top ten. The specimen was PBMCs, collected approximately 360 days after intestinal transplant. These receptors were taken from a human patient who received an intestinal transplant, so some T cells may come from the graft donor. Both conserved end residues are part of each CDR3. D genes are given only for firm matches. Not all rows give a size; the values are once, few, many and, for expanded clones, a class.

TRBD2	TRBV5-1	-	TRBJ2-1	TGCGCCAGCAGCCCCTTTACTAGCGGGAGTTCAAATGAGCAGTTCTTC	CASSPFTSGSSNEQFF
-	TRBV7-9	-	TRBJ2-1	TGTGCCAGCAGCTTAAAGGGCAGGTACAATGAGCAGTTCTTC	CASSLKGRYNEQFF
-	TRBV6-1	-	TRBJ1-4	TGTGCCAGCAGCAGGCTGAGTAATGAAAAACTGTTTTTT	CASSRLSNEKLFF
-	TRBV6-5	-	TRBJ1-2	TGTGCCAGCAGGAATCGCGGGGGTTACTATGGCTACACCTTC	CASRNRGGYYGYTF
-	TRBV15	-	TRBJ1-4	TGTGCCACCAGCATGGGAATAGCCGAAAAACTGTTTTTT	CATSMGIAEKLFF
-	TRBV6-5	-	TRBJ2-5	TGTGCCAGCGGCGGGACAGAGCAAGAGACCCAGTACTTC	CASGGTEQETQYF
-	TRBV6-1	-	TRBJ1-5	TGTGCCAGCAGGGGGAGTAGCAATCAGCCCCAGCATTTT	CASRGSSNQPQHF
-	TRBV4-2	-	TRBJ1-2	TGTGCCAGCAGCCAAGAGGGCAGAACCTTCTATGGCTACACCTTC	CASSQEGRTFYGYTF
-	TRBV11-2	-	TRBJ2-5	TGTGCCAGCAGCTTAGAGTACGGGGCAAAGACCCAGTACTTC	CASSLEYGAKTQYF
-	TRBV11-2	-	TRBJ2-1	TGTGCCAGCAGCTCAACCTACAATGAGCAGTTCTTC	CASSSTYNEQFF
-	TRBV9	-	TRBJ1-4	TGTGCCAGCAGCGTAGAGGGGGCAACTAATGAAAAACTGTTTTTT	CASSVEGATNEKLFF
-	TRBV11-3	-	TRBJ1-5	TGTGCCAGCAGCCCAGGACAGAACAATCAGCCCCAGCATTTT	CASSPGQNNQPQHF
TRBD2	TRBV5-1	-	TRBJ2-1	TGCGCCAGCAGCTCATTAGCGGGAGGGTCTGGCGGTGAGCAGTTCTTC	CASSSLAGGSGGEQFF
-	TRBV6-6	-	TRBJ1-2	TGTGCCAGCAGTAAGGACAGCTATGGCTACACCTTC	CASSKDSYGYTF
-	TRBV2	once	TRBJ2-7	TGTGCCAGCAGGTACGACAGGATGAACTCCTACGAGCAGTACTTC	CASRYDRMNSYEQYF
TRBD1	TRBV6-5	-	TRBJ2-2	TGTGCCAGCGAGGGGGACAGGGCGTCAACCGGGGAGCTGTTTTTT	CASEGDRASTGELFF
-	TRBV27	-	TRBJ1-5	TGTGCCAGCAGTTTAGAGCAAAATCAGCCCCAGCATTTT	CASSLEQNQPQHF
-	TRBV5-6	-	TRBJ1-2	TGTGCCAGCAGCTTGGGGCAGAACTATGGCTACACCTTC	CASSLGQNYGYTF
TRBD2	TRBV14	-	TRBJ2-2	TGTGCCAGCAGCCGAGCGGGACTGGGGCGAACCGGGGAGCTGTTTTTT	CASSRAGLGRTGELFF
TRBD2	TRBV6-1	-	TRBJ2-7	TGTGCCAGCACCAGGGTCGGTAGCGGGGGCTACGAGCAGTACTTC	CASTRVGSGGYEQYF
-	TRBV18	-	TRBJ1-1	TGTGCCAGCTCACCCAATTGGTCCAACACTGAAGCTTTCTTT	CASSPNWSNTEAFF
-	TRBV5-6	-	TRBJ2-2	TGTGCCAGCAGCTCCGTAGGGTCCGGGGAGCTGTTTTTT	CASSSVGSGELFF
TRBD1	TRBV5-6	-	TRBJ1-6	TGTGCCAGCAGCTTGGTCTGGGACAGGGGGAACTCACCCCTCCACTTT	CASSLVWDRGNSPLHF
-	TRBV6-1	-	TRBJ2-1	TGTGCCAGCAGTGAAAGGGGGGAGAGGAGGTTCTTC	CASSERGERRFF
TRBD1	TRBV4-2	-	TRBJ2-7	TGTGCCAGCAGCCAAGAACTCTCCAGGGGGAGATACGAGCAGTACTTC	CASSQELSRGRYEQYF
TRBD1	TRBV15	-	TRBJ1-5	TGTGCCACCAGCCTTCGGACAGGGGGCAATCAGCCCCAGCATTTT	CATSLRTGGNQPQHF
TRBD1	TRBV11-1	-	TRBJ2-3	TGTGCCAGCAGCCGTCAAACAGGGGGCTCGACAGATACGCAGTATTTT	CASSRQTGGSTDTQYF
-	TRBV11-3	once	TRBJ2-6	TGTGCCAGCAGCACGCTCCGCGATCTCGACCAAAGTCGGGCCAACGTCCTGACTTTC	CASSTLRDLDQSRANVLTF
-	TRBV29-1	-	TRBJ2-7	TGCAGCGTTGATGTTAGCGGCAGCTCCTACGAGCAGTACTTC	CSVDVSGSSYEQYF
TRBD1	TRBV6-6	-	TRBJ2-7	TGTGCCAGCAGTCCAACGACAGGGGGCTCCTACGAGCAGTACTTC	CASSPTTGGSYEQYF
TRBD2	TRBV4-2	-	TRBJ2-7	TGTGCCAGCAGCCCTAGCGGGAGGAGCTCCTACGAGCAGTACTTC	CASSPSGRSSYEQYF
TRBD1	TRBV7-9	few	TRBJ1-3	TGTGCCAGCAGCTCCAGGGGGTTAGTTGGAAACACCATATATTTT	CASSSRGLVGNTIYF
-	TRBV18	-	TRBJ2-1	TGTGCCAGCTCACCTGAGCGAAGTGAGCAGTTCTTC	CASSPERSEQFF
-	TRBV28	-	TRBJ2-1	TGTGCCAGCAGTTGGGGGGAAACGAGCTCCTACAATGAGCAGTTCTTC	CASSWGETSSYNEQFF
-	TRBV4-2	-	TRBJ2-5	TGTGCCAGCAGCCAAGGGGTGCAAGAGACCCAGTACTTC	CASSQGVQETQYF
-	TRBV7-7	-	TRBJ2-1	TGTGCCAGCAGCTTAGGCCCGGGTAATGAGCAGTTCTTC	CASSLGPGNEQFF
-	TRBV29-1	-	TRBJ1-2	TGCAGCGTTGATGTGGCAGAGTTTTATGGCTACACCTTC	CSVDVAEFYGYTF
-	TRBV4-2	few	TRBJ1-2	TGTGCCAGCAGCCGAGCCTATGGCTACACCTTC	CASSRAYGYTF
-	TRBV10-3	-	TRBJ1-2	TGTGCCATCAGTGGAGACCGGGATCCCTATGGCTACACCTTC	CAISGDRDPYGYTF
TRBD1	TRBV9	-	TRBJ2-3	TGTGCCAGCAGTGTTGAGGGGGCGTATGATACGCAGTATTTT	CASSVEGAYDTQYF
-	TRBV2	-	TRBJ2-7	TGTGCCAGCAGTGACCCCACATTTTCCTACGAGCAGTACTTC	CASSDPTFSYEQYF
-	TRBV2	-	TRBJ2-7	TGTGCCAGCAGTGATGCTGGGGTTTTTGGCGAGCAGTACTTC	CASSDAGVFGEQYF
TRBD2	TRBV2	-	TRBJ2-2	TGTGCCAGCACGGTCGGCCTAGCGGGGGCGGGCGGGGAGCTGTTTTTT	CASTVGLAGAGGELFF
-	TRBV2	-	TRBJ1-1	TGTGCCAGCAGTCAGGCGGGGGTCACTGAAGCTTTCTTT	CASSQAGVTEAFF
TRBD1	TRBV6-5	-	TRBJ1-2	TGTGCCAGCAGTTACTCGATCGGAGGGGGCGGCTACACCTTC	CASSYSIGGGGYTF
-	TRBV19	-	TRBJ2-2	TGTGCCAGTAGTTGGGCCAACACCGGGGAGCTGTTTTTT	CASSWANTGELFF
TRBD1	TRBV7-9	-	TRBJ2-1	TGTGCCAGCAGCCTGGAGACAGGGGTTATGAATGAGCAGTTCTTC	CASSLETGVMNEQFF